These 31 T cell receptor beta chains came from one sample sequenced in a study of Ad26.COV2.S vaccination and SARS-CoV-2 variants listed by TCRdb under 2021. The treatment or condition label for this specimen denotes: roughly 19 received Ad26.COV2.S at low or high dose, single or two shots; about 5 received placebo; per-sample allocation not given. Repertoires of vaccine and placebo recipients were sequenced from samples taken on day 63 after the first injection. The method was the immunoSEQ multiplex PCR assay. TCRdb re-hosts the immuneACCESS table, in-frame sequences only. Its copies lack some clones; in the studies checked, an unresolved V gene accounts for under half of them, and the cause for the rest is not known. For this sample the table gives roughly 380,000 clones, of which roughly 90% were detected only once. The leading ten clones occupy approximately 4% of the sample. The sample consisted of peripheral blood, taken in a trial of Ad26.COV2.S vaccine versus placebo. The source is a person aged 18-65 years who received the Ad26.COV2.S COVID-19 vaccine or a placebo.

J is TRBJ1-2 and V is TRBV7-3; D may be TRBD1 (6 bases). Trimming left V 1 base short and J 5 bases short, with 8 bases between. The CDR3 covers 13 residues. CDR1 is SGHTA, CDR2 FQGTGA, per germline. The CDR3 DNA reads as TGTGCCAGCAGCTTAAACAGGGAGTATGGCTACACCTTC. Translated: CASSLNREYGYTF.

The chain employs TRBV20-1 and TRBJ1-2; no firm D call. The germline CDR1 and CDR2 sequences are DFQATT and SNEGSKA (reference sequence). V was trimmed by 3 bases and J by 5 bases, leaving 7 bases between them. The CDR3 contains 11 residues. CDR3 nucleotide sequence: TGCAGTGCTAGTTATGGTTATGGCTACACCTTC. Residues: CSASYGYGYTF.

CDR3 sequence reads: CASSPPGQGAQHF. The CDR3 DNA reads TGTGCCAGCAGTCCTCCGGGACAGGGAGCGCAGCATTTT. V usage is TRBV12-3 or TRBV12-4 and J usage is TRBJ1-5, with TRBD1 matching over 9 bases. This CDR3 comprises 13 residues. V shed 5 bases, J shed 13 bases, and the junction held 9 bases outside the gene matches.

The chain couples TRBV30 to TRBJ1-6; 7 bases fit TRBD1. The CDR3 has 13 residues. Germline assignment: CDR1 GTSNPN and CDR2 SVGIG (reference sequence). V was clipped by 8 bases and J by 10 bases; unmatched bases: 11. This CDR3 is CAQRQGLASPLHF. The CDR3 DNA follows: TGTGCCCAGCGACAGGGCTTGGCATCACCCCTCCACTTT.

This chain joins TRBV7-2 and TRBJ2-3; D is possibly TRBD1 or TRBD2 (5 bases each). CDR3 length: 19 amino acids. Trimming removed 1 base from V and 4 bases from J, with 24 bases in between. The germline V gene encodes CDR1 SGHTA and CDR2 FQGNSA. The CDR3 DNA follows: TGTGCCAGCAGCTTAGATGGGGCCAGGGCGAGTCGGGGCCCAGATACGCAGTATTTT. Translation: CASSLDGARASRGPDTQYF.

J is TRBJ2-5 and V is TRBV5-1, with a possible D match to TRBD1 (6 bases). Germline lookup yields CDR1 SGHRS and CDR2 YFSETQ. CDR3 length: 14 residues. V dropped 4 bases and J dropped 4 bases, with 14 bases sitting between them. CDR3 in DNA: TGCGCCAGCAGCAAAAAACAGGGAGTAGAGACCCAGTACTTC. Protein sequence: CASSKKQGVETQYF.

This chain uses TRBV4-1 with TRBJ2-7; D remains ambiguous. V was trimmed by 3 bases and J by 0 bases, leaving 9 bases between them. Germline CDR1 MGHRA, CDR2 YSYEKL. The CDR3 sequence is 14 residues long. The CDR3 bases are TGCGCCAGCAGCCAGGGGTCGAGCTCCTACGAGCAGTACTTC. Protein product: CASSQGSSSYEQYF.

This clone showed up just once. The chain carries TRBV7-9 and TRBJ2-5, with 10 bases aligning to TRBD1. This CDR3 is 15 amino acids long. Germline V gene data show CDR1 as SEHNR and CDR2 as FQNEAQ (reference sequence). Trimming at V came to 6 bases and at J to 4 bases, leaving 8 bases not matched to a gene. The CDR3 DNA reads TGTGCCAGCAGGGCAAGGGACAGGGGAGCAGAGACCCAGTACTTC. Its protein product is CASRARDRGAETQYF.

A single count supports this clone. The V and J genes are TRBV7-6 and TRBJ2-7; TRBD2 matches 10 bases. Germline V gene data show CDR1 as SGHVS and CDR2 as FNYEAQ. The length of the CDR3 is 15 residues. V trimming: 5 bases; J trimming: 2 bases; junction bases outside the gene matches: 6. The CDR3 loop is CASSPRAGGTYEQYF. The CDR3 region has the DNA TGTGCCAGCAGCCCGCGAGCGGGGGGGACCTACGAGCAGTACTTC.

This clone was observed once. The chain employs TRBV2 and TRBJ2-1, with TRBD1 matching over 7 bases. The CDR3 covers 12 residues. Per the germline V gene, CDR1 is SNHLY and CDR2 is FYNNEI. V lost 6 bases to trimming and J lost 12 bases; unmatched junction nucleotides: 8. CDR3 sequence reads: CASRADRAGQFF. CDR3 DNA sequence: TGTGCCAGCAGGGCAGACAGGGCGGGGCAGTTCTTC.

This CDR3 is CASSYSRGGTEAFF. The CDR3 DNA reads TGTGCCAGCAGTTACTCACGGGGGGGCACTGAAGCTTTCTTT. The chain carries TRBV6-5 and TRBJ1-1; D is possibly TRBD1 (5 bases). The CDR3 covers 14 residues. The V and J ends lost 0 bases and 4 bases respectively, with 9 bases between them. The germline V gene has CDR1 MNHEY and CDR2 SVGAGI.

This sequence joins TRBV6-5 and TRBJ2-3, with D maybe TRBD1 (5 bases). V was pared by 7 bases and J by 2 bases, with 16 bases between. The germline V gene encodes CDR1 MNHEY and CDR2 SVGAGI. This CDR3 is built from 15 residues. This chain's CDR3 is CASTRGFRDTDTQYF. CDR3 DNA: TGTGCCAGCACCCGCGGTTTCAGGGACACAGATACGCAGTATTTT.

The V call is TRBV11-3, the J call TRBJ2-2, with unresolved D. Germline CDR1 and CDR2: SGHNT and YENEEA. V was trimmed by 3 bases and J by 6 bases, leaving 11 bases between them. The CDR3 has 14 amino acids. CDR3 residues: CASSLRKGPGELFF. The CDR3 DNA is TGTGCCAGCAGCTTGAGGAAAGGACCCGGGGAGCTGTTTTTT. The full variable domain, in which reference TRBV11-3 and TRBJ2-2 provide the parts outside the CDR3, is EAGVVQSPRYKIIEKKQPVAFWCNPISGHNTLYWYLQNLGQGPELLIRYENEEAVDDSQLPKDRFSAERLKGVDSTLKIQPAELGDSAVYLCASSLRKGPGELFFGEGSRLTVL.

This chain uses TRBV18 with TRBJ2-6; D may correspond to TRBD1 or TRBD2 (5 bases each). Germline loops: CDR1 KGHSH, CDR2 LQKENI. The V end was cut by 2 bases, the J end by 0 bases, with 17 bases between. This CDR3 spans 19 amino acids. CDR3 DNA sequence: TGTGCCAGCTCACCAGGAGTTGGGGGTTTCAACTCTGGGGCCAACGTCCTGACTTTC. Its translation is CASSPGVGGFNSGANVLTF.

The chain combines TRBV5-1 with TRBJ1-1, with 7 bases identical to TRBD1. Germline values: CDR1 SGHRS, CDR2 YFSETQ. This CDR3 has 14 amino acids. The V gene end was trimmed by 2 bases and the J gene end by 2 bases; junction bases not matched to a gene: 3. The CDR3 sequence: CASSLGTENTEAFF. DNA of the CDR3: TGCGCCAGCAGCTTAGGGACAGAAAACACTGAAGCTTTCTTT.

This chain links TRBV7-6 with TRBJ2-7; no definite D call. The CDR3 totals 13 residues. Trimming removed 4 bases from V and 0 bases from J, with 7 bases in between. The V gene's germline CDR1 is SGHVS and CDR2 FNYEAQ. In DNA form, the CDR3 reads TGTGCCAGCAGCTATTCCTACTCCTACGAGCAGTACTTC. Protein sequence: CASSYSYSYEQYF.

V gene TRBV5-8 combines with J gene TRBJ2-3; D remains unclear. Trimming shortened V by 1 base and J by 0 bases, and 6 bases separated the two germline ends. Germline V CDR1 and CDR2: SGHTS, YDEGEE. This CDR3 contains 14 residues. For the CDR3, the DNA is TGTGCCAGCAGCTTGTTCACTAGCACAGATACGCAGTATTTT. Translation: CASSLFTSTDTQYF.

This clone was found once. The V gene is TRBV9, the J gene TRBJ1-3, with TRBD1 identical over 7 bases. J gave up 2 bases and V 3 bases, and 5 bases lay outside the gene matches. CDR1 and CDR2 from the germline V gene are SGDLS and YYNGEE. The length of the CDR3 is 15 residues. The CDR3 loop is CASSAPGTAGNTIYF. The CDR3 coding sequence is TGTGCCAGCAGCGCCCCCGGGACAGCTGGAAACACCATATATTTT.

This chain uses TRBV19 with TRBJ1-1; 7 bases agree with TRBD1. The CDR3 contains 15 residues. The V segment lost 6 bases and the J segment 1 base; nucleotides outside the gene matches: 8. Germline CDR1 LNHDA, CDR2 SQIVND (reference sequence). CDR3 DNA sequence: TGTGCCAGTAGCCACGCCGGACAGGCGAACACTGAAGCTTTCTTT. It encodes CASSHAGQANTEAFF. The full variable domain, in which reference TRBV19 and TRBJ1-1 provide the parts outside the CDR3, is DGGITQSPKYLFRKEGQNVTLSCEQNLNHDAMYWYRQDPGQGLRLIYYSQIVNDFQKGDIAEGYSVSREKKESFPLTVTSAQKNPTAFYLCASSHAGQANTEAFFGQGTRLTVV.

This chain uses TRBV7-2 with TRBJ2-1; D possibly uses TRBD1 or TRBD2 (6 bases each). CDR3 size: 16 residues. Germline V gene sequence: CDR1 SGHTA, CDR2 FQGNSA. V shed 5 bases and J shed 5 bases, with 19 bases lying between them. The chain's CDR3 is CASSRLVWGANNEQFF. DNA of the CDR3: TGTGCCAGCAGCCGGCTAGTGTGGGGGGCCAACAATGAGCAGTTCTTC.

This chain links TRBV5-6 with TRBJ1-2, with a tentative D call TRBD1 (6 bases). The V gene's germline CDR1 is SGHDT and CDR2 YYEEEE. Deletions cut 3 bases from V and 4 bases from J, with 19 bases between. This CDR3 has 16 amino acids. The CDR3 nucleotides are TGTGCCAGCAGCTCGAACCGGGTCGGGGGGCTCTATGGCTACACCTTC. It translates to CASSSNRVGGLYGYTF.

The chain has TRBV7-9 and TRBJ1-4, with no clear D. Trimming took 3 bases from V and 8 from J, leaving 19 bases between them. Germline CDR1 is SEHNR and CDR2 is FQNEAQ (reference sequence). This CDR3 is 16 amino acids long. This CDR3 is CASSLEFAGGGEKLFF. Written as DNA, the CDR3 is TGTGCCAGCAGCTTGGAATTTGCCGGCGGAGGGGAAAAACTGTTTTTT.

This chain links TRBV5-5 with TRBJ1-6, with D unclear. In germline, CDR1 is SGHKS, CDR2 YYEKEE (reference sequence). CDR3 length: 16 amino acids. V was trimmed by 1 base and J by 7 bases, leaving 15 bases between them. The CDR3 loop is CASSLRVGQLNSPLHF. The CDR3 bases are TGTGCCAGCAGCTTGCGAGTCGGGCAGTTAAATTCACCCCTCCACTTT.

The chain employs TRBV2 and TRBJ1-6; 9 nucleotides match TRBD1. V lost 5 bases to trimming and J lost 7 bases; unmatched junction nucleotides: 6. The CDR3 totals 15 residues. Germline CDR1 is SNHLY and CDR2 is FYNNEI. CDR3 sequence: CASSISGQGNSPLHF. In nucleotides, the CDR3 is TGTGCCAGCAGTATCTCGGGACAGGGAAATTCACCCCTCCACTTT.

The chain carries TRBV4-1 and TRBJ2-7, with a tentative D call TRBD1 (5 bases). The CDR3 is 14 amino acids. Germline V gives CDR1 MGHRA, CDR2 YSYEKL. V lost 1 base to trimming and J lost 3 bases, with 10 bases between them. Here the CDR3 DNA reads TGCGCCAGCAGCCAAGGACAGCAACTCTACGAGCAGTACTTC. It specifies CASSQGQQLYEQYF.

The V and J genes are TRBV7-2 and TRBJ1-2; 7 nucleotides match TRBD1. Germline CDR1 reads SGHTA; CDR2 reads FQGNSA. J lost 2 bases, V lost 5 bases, and 5 bases had no gene match. CDR3 length: 14 amino acids. The CDR3 protein is CASSRGTVNYGYTF. The CDR3 coding sequence is TGTGCCAGCAGCCGCGGGACAGTGAACTATGGCTACACCTTC.

This clone was seen a single time. The genes are TRBV3-1 (or the pseudogene TRBV3-2) and TRBJ1-2, with 8 nucleotides matching TRBD1. Germline V gene lookup returns CDR1 LGHDT and CDR2 YNNKEL (reference sequence). This CDR3 region has 14 residues. The trim removed 2 bases at V and 6 bases at J, leaving 5 bases unmatched. As DNA, the CDR3 is TGTGCCAGCAGCCAACAATACAGGGGGGATGGCTACACCTTC. Amino acid sequence: CASSQQYRGDGYTF.

This clone was observed once. V usage is TRBV10-1 and J usage is TRBJ1-1, with D maybe TRBD1 (6 bases). This CDR3 comprises 14 residues. Trimming removed 2 bases from V and 5 bases from J, with 12 bases in between. Per germline, CDR1 WNHNN and CDR2 SYGVQD (reference sequence). The CDR3 sequence is CASSETGMGTEAFF. CDR3 DNA: TGCGCCAGCAGTGAGACAGGGATGGGAACTGAAGCTTTCTTT.

The rearrangement joins TRBV30 to TRBJ1-1, with TRBD1 matching over 7 bases. The germline V gene has CDR1 GTSNPN and CDR2 SVGIG (reference sequence). CDR3 length: 15 residues. The junction had 4 bases not matched to a gene; V was cut back by 0 bases and J by 0 bases. CDR3: CAWSVTGALNTEAFF. The CDR3 nucleotides are TGTGCCTGGAGTGTAACAGGGGCCTTGAACACTGAAGCTTTCTTT.

The chain employs TRBV9 and TRBJ2-7; possible D gene TRBD1, 6 bases. V was trimmed by 0 bases and J by 5 bases, leaving 15 bases between them. The CDR3 runs 15 residues. CDR1 and CDR2 from the germline V gene are SGDLS and YYNGEE. CDR3 coding DNA: TGTGCCAGCAGCGTAGAAAACAGGGCAGGCGACGAGCAGTACTTC. Translated, it gives CASSVENRAGDEQYF.

The V and J genes are TRBV2 and TRBJ2-3, with 9 bases that match TRBD2. Per the germline V gene, CDR1 is SNHLY and CDR2 is FYNNEI. V shed 5 bases and J 2 bases; nucleotides not matched to a gene: 8. This CDR3 is built from 16 residues. DNA for the CDR3: TGTGCCAGCAGTACCCAGCGGGGGGCAAACACAGATACGCAGTATTTT. This sequence encodes CASSTQRGANTDTQYF.